This T cell receptor beta chain was identified in a study of cytomegalovirus exposure and HLA in healthy donors. Study-wide findings and caveats: According to the study, 150 to 200 TCR beta chains were cytomegalovirus-associated. Reported results showed that the classifier diagnosed cytomegalovirus status with high specificity and sensitivity. Later on, an analysis showed TCR association rates differing by HLA locus, with DRB1 the most and HLA-C the fewest.

The PCR employed 60 Vbeta primers together with 13 Jbeta primers. Repertoires were generated with immunoSEQ multiplex PCR, while TCRdb's copy carries only in-frame clones and drops some. The table has 150,000 to 200,000 clones, about 85% seen once. This clone was seen once. Its cognate antigen is unknown. Germline loops: CDR1 SGHNT, CDR2 YENEEA. Between the trimmed V and J ends, which lost 0 bases and 3 bases, there was a span of 23 bases. The CDR3 extends over 19 amino acids. What was sequenced was PBMCs. The sequence was collected from a man aged 25-45 years in good health and CMV-seropositive. The rearrangement links TRBV11-3 to TRBJ2-5, with D possibly matching TRBD2 (6 bases). The CDR3 nucleotides read TGTGCCAGCAGCTTAGATGGTCCCCGGGGTGCGGGAATAGAAGAGACCCAGTACTTC. Its protein product is CASSLDGPRGAGIEETQYF.